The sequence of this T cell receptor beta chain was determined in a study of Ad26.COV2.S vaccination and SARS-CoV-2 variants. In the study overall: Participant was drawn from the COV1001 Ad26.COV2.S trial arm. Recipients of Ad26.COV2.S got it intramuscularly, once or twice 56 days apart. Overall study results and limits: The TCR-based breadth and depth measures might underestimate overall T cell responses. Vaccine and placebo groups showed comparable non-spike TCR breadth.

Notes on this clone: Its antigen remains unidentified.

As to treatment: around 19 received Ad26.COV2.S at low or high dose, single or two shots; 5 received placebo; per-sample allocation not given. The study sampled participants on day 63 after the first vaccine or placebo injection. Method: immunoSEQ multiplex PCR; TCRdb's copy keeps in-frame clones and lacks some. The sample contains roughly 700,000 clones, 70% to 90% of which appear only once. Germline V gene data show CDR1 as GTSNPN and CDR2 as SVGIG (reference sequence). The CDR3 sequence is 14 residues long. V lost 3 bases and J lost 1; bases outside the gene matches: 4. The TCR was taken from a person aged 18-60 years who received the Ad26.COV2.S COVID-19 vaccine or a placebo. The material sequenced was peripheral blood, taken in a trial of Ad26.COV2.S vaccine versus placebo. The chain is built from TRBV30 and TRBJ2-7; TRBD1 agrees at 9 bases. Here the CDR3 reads CAWRGDRASYEQYF. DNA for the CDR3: TGTGCCTGGAGAGGGGACAGGGCGTCCTACGAGCAGTACTTC.